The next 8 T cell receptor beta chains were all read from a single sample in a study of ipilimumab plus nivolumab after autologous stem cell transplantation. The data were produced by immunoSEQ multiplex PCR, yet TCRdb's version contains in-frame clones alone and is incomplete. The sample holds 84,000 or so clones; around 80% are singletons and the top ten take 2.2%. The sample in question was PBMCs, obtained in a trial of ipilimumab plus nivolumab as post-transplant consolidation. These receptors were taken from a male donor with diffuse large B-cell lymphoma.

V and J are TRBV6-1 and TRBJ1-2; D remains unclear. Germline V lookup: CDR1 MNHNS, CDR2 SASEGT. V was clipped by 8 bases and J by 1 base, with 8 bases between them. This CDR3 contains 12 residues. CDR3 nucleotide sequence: TGTGCCAGCGGCCGAAGTAACTATGGCTACACCTTC. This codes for CASGRSNYGYTF.

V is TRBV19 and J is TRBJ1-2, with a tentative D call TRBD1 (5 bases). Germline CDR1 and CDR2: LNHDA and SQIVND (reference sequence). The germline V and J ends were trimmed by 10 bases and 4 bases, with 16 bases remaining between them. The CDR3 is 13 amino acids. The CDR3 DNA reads TGTGCCACCTGGTCCCCCGGGACCTATGGCTACACCTTC. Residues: CATWSPGTYGYTF.

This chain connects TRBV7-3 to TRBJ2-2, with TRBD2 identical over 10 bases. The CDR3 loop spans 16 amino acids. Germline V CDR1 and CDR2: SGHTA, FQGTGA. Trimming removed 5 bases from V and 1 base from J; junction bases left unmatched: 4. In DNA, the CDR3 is TGTGCCAGCAGCCGGTCTAGCGGGGGGAACACCGGGGAGCTGTTTTTT. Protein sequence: CASSRSSGGNTGELFF.

The CDR3 coding sequence is TGCGCCAGCTCTCAACTAGCGGGGTACACAGATACGCAGTATTTT. This codes for CASSQLAGYTDTQYF. The chain employs TRBV5-1 and TRBJ2-3, with 10 nucleotides matching TRBD2. This CDR3 has 15 residues. V lost 7 bases, J lost 2 bases, and 7 bases stayed unmatched. CDR1 and CDR2 (germline): SGHRS, YFSETQ.

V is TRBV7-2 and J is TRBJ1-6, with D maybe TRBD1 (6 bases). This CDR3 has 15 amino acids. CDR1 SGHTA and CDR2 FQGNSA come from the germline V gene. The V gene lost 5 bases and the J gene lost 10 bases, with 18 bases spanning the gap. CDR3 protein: CASSTRQVLNSPLHF. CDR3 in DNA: TGTGCCAGCAGCACTCGACAGGTTTTAAACTCACCCCTCCACTTT.

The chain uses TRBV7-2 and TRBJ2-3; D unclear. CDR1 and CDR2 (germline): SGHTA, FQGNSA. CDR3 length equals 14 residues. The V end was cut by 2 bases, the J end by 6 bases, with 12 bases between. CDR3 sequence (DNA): TGTGCCAGCAGCTTATTAGGCGGCGTCGATACGCAGTATTTT. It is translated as CASSLLGGVDTQYF.

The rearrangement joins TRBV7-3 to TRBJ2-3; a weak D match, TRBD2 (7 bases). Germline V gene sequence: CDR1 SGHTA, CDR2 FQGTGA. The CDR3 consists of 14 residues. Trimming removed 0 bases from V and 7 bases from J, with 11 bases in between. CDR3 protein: CASSLTGGPNTQYF. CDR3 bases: TGTGCCAGCAGCTTAACGGGGGGGCCGAATACGCAGTATTTT.

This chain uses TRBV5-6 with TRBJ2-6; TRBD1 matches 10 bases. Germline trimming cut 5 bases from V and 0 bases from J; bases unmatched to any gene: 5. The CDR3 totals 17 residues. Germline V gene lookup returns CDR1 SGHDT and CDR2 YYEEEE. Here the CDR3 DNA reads TGTGCCAGCAGTGTGGACAGGGGGAGCTCTGGGGCCAACGTCCTGACTTTC. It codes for CASSVDRGSSGANVLTF.